This T cell receptor (beta chain) was profiled in a study of T cells in localized non-small cell lung cancer. General study points: Of the top 100 tumor clones, median around 60 were in adjacent lung, approximately 29 among its top 100. Only one tumor region went through sequencing, so heterogeneity may still be there. Longer overall survival was linked to higher blood T cell density. Maximal T cell clonality occurred in uninvolved adjacent lung, with tumor ranking below it.

Assay used: immunoSEQ multiplex PCR; TCRdb lists only in-frame clones, some missing. The sample contains tens of thousands of clones, around 90% of which appear only once. Only one count was recorded for this clone. Its antigen remains unidentified. This sample comprised peripheral blood, obtained before any cancer treatment. The receptor comes from a female donor of 60 years or more with stage I lung adenocarcinoma.

The CDR3 reads CASSRQGYGYTF. The CDR3 DNA is TGTGCCAGCAGCCGACAGGGTTATGGCTACACCTTC. V gene TRBV28 combines with J gene TRBJ1-2, with TRBD1 matching over 7 bases. In germline, CDR1 is MDHEN, CDR2 SYDVKM. Trimming at V came to 6 bases and at J to 5 bases, leaving 3 bases not matched to a gene. The CDR3 consists of 12 residues.